Listed here are 32 T cell receptor beta chains from one sample, sequenced in a study of early T cells in non-severe SARS-CoV-2 infection. In TCRdb, the 5' RACE reads were re-called with MiXCR into one record per CDR3 protein. The table lists fewer than 120,000 distinct CDR3 sequences, 10% to 15% of them singletons. Sequenced material: whole blood, taken at baseline. Receptor source: an adult who was a healthcare worker with PCR-confirmed SARS-CoV-2 infection or an uninfected control (not recorded which).

The sample holds many counts of this clonotype. This sequence joins TRBV5-6 and TRBJ1-2; D gene unclear. The CDR3 consists of 15 residues. The germline gives CDR1 SGHDT, CDR2 YYEEEE. Trimming stripped 0 bases from V and 4 bases from J, with 13 bases between. As DNA, the CDR3 is TGTGCCAGCAGCTTGGATGAGGTTTATGGCTATGGCTACACCTTC. It is translated as CASSLDEVYGYGYTF.

A remark on this clonotype: One end of the junction is discordant with germline, which a read error may explain. The chain links TRBV5-1 to TRBJ2-4, with D unclear. The CDR3 is 14 amino acids. Germline assignment: CDR1 SGHRS and CDR2 YFSETQ. The CDR3 bases are TGCGCCAGCAGCTTGGGGCGGACCAAAGACATTCAGTACTTC. It yields the protein CASSLGRTKDIQYF.

This clonotype turned up a few times. This rearrangement joins TRBV7-9 to TRBJ2-1, with 12 bases fitting TRBD2. The J segment lost 3 bases and the V segment lost 7 bases, leaving 13 bases of the junction unmatched. Germline loops: CDR1 SEHNR, CDR2 FQNEAQ (reference sequence). The CDR3 loop spans 18 amino acids. The CDR3 nucleotides are TGTGCCAGCACCTCTGGACTAGCGGGGAGTTCCCGCTACAATGAGCAGTTCTTC. Translation: CASTSGLAGSSRYNEQFF.

This clonotype was seen repeatedly, ten times or more. The chain has TRBV7-8 and TRBJ2-7, with D hard to call. This CDR3 is 15 amino acids long. CDR1 SGHVS and CDR2 FQNEAQ come from the germline V gene. Trimming pared 5 bases from V and 1 base from J, leaving 15 bases between. CDR3 sequence reads: CASSLRPDGSYEQYF. DNA of the CDR3: TGTGCCAGCAGCCTAAGACCGGACGGTTCCTACGAGCAGTACTTC. The entire variable domain, with the rest obtained from reference TRBV7-8 and TRBJ2-7, is as follows: GAGVSQSPRYKVAKRGQDVALRCDPISGHVSLFWYQQALGQGPEFLTYFQNEAQLDKSGLPSDRFFAERPEGSVSTLKIQRTQQEDSAVYLCASSLRPDGSYEQYFGPGTRLTVT.

Here the CDR3 reads CSARRRGIASYEQYF. CDR3 sequence (DNA): TGCAGTGCTAGACGTCGGGGGATTGCCTCCTACGAGCAGTACTTC. The chain is built from TRBV20-1 and TRBJ2-7; TRBD2 might be the D (6 bases). This CDR3 is built from 15 residues. Germline loops: CDR1 DFQATT, CDR2 SNEGSKA (reference sequence). Trimming pared 2 bases from V and 0 bases from J, leaving 14 bases between.

The chain recombines TRBV5-1 with TRBJ2-2; a possible D gene is TRBD1 (6 bases). Germline lookup yields CDR1 SGHRS and CDR2 YFSETQ. Trimming left V 0 bases short and J 3 bases short, with 15 bases between. CDR3 length: 17 residues. The chain's CDR3 is CASSLAAGAADTGELFF. The CDR3 nucleotides are TGCGCCAGCAGCTTGGCCGCAGGGGCTGCGGACACCGGGGAGCTGTTTTTT.

This clonotype has a handful of counts. The gene calls are TRBV7-3 and TRBJ1-1, with 8 bases matching TRBD1. CDR1 is SGHTA, CDR2 FQGTGA, per germline. The CDR3 has 13 amino acids. With 5 bases clipped from V and 7 bases from J, the junction kept 6 bases outside the gene matches. In nucleotides, the CDR3 is TGTGCCAGCAGCACTCGGACAGGGAATGAAGCTTTCTTT. Translating it yields CASSTRTGNEAFF. The full variable domain, completed using reference TRBV7-3 and TRBJ1-1, is GAGVSQTPSNKVTEKGKYVELRCDPISGHTALYWYRQSLGQGPEFLIYFQGTGAADDSGLPNDRFFAVRPEGSVSTLKIQRTERGDSAVYLCASSTRTGNEAFFGQGTRLTVV.

On this clonotype: Compared with germline, one end of the junction differs, possibly owing to a read error. V is TRBV27 and J is TRBJ2-5; TRBD1 matches 9 bases. The CDR3 has 16 amino acids. Germline CDR1 and CDR2: MNHEY and SMNVEV (reference sequence). The CDR3 here is CVSSFGLGTGQETQYF. The CDR3 coding sequence is TGTGTCAGCAGTTTCGGGCTCGGGACAGGGCAAGAGACCCAGTACTTC.

In its sample, this clonotype was seen many times. J is TRBJ1-5 and V is TRBV2, with D perhaps TRBD1 (5 bases). V was trimmed by 6 bases and J by 6 bases, leaving 18 bases between them. CDR1 is SNHLY, CDR2 FYNNEI, per germline. The CDR3 is made up of 15 amino acids. CDR3 bases: TGTGCCAGCAGCCAAGTAGGGGTAAAGAGTCAGCCCCAGCATTTT. The encoded protein is CASSQVGVKSQPQHF.

This clonotype came up a few times. In DNA, the CDR3 is TGTGCCAGCAGACAGTCGAACTCCTACGAGCAGTACTTC. This codes for CASRQSNSYEQYF. The V and J genes are TRBV19 and TRBJ2-7, with D possibly being TRBD1 (5 bases). V was trimmed by 9 bases and J by 0 bases, leaving 12 bases between them. The CDR3 length is 13 residues. Germline V gene sequence: CDR1 LNHDA, CDR2 SQIVND (reference sequence).

CDR3 bases: TGCAGTGCTAGGGAAAAGGACTACCGAAACTACAATGAGCAGTTCTTC. Its translation: CSAREKDYRNYNEQFF. V is TRBV20-1 and J is TRBJ2-1; perhaps TRBD2 as D (6 bases). The CDR3 totals 16 residues. Germline CDR1 and CDR2: DFQATT and SNEGSKA (reference sequence). Trimming shortened V by 3 bases and J by 3 bases, and 18 bases separated the two germline ends.

This clonotype was picked up a small number of times. The V and J genes are TRBV5-6 and TRBJ1-1; 7 positions match TRBD1. CDR1 is SGHDT, CDR2 YYEEEE, per germline. V was clipped by 4 bases and J by 7 bases; unmatched bases: 7. The CDR3 length is 13 residues. The CDR3 DNA reads as TGTGCCAGCAGCCCCCCCGGGACAGTTGAAGCTTTCTTT. This gives the protein CASSPPGTVEAFF.

The V gene is TRBV6-2 or TRBV6-3, the J gene TRBJ1-1; D may be TRBD1 (6 bases). This CDR3 is built from 14 residues. The ends were cut back, 6 bases at V and 5 bases at J, with 16 bases in the middle. Looked up from germline, CDR1 is MNHEY and CDR2 is SVGEGT. CDR3 sequence (DNA): TGTGCCAGCAGAAAACAGGGAAGTGGAACTGAAGCTTTCTTT. It translates to CASRKQGSGTEAFF.

This clonotype has a handful of counts. An end of the junction does not agree with germline; a read error may underlie this. This chain uses TRBV6-5 with TRBJ1-2; possible D gene TRBD1, 6 bases. The CDR3 covers 12 residues. Germline CDR1 is MNHEY and CDR2 is SVGAGI. CDR3 in amino acids: CASSPPGGRRYF. DNA for the CDR3: TGTGCCAGCAGCCCGCCGGGGGGGCGTCGGTATTTT.

In this sample, this clonotype turned up many times. The rearrangement joins TRBV5-1 to TRBJ1-4, with D possibly matching TRBD1 (6 bases). The CDR3 extends over 14 amino acids. Germline V gives CDR1 SGHRS, CDR2 YFSETQ. Between the trimmed V and J ends, which lost 2 bases and 3 bases, there was a span of 8 bases. CDR3 protein: CASSFQGPNEKLFF. CDR3 coding DNA: TGCGCCAGCAGCTTTCAGGGGCCTAATGAAAAACTGTTTTTT.

There are many counts of this clonotype. The CDR3 spells CASSVDPSSYEQYF. The CDR3 nucleotides read TGTGCCAGCAGTGTCGACCCGAGCTCCTACGAGCAGTACTTC. The chain uses TRBV6-1 and TRBJ2-7, with D unresolved. Trimming left V 4 bases short and J 0 bases short, with 10 bases between. CDR1 MNHNS and CDR2 SASEGT come from the germline V gene. The length of the CDR3 is 14 residues.

This clonotype was seen more than once but under ten times. V usage is TRBV11-2 and J usage is TRBJ1-2; maybe TRBD1 (6 bases). This CDR3 comprises 14 residues. V was cut by 3 bases and J by 7 bases, with 15 bases left in between. Germline V gene lookup returns CDR1 SGHAT and CDR2 FQNNGV. The CDR3 DNA reads as TGTGCCAGCAGCTTGCCGACAGGCCGTGGTGGCTACACCTTC. Encoded protein: CASSLPTGRGGYTF.

The sample holds one count of this clonotype. V is TRBV15 and J is TRBJ2-5; unclear D gene. Trimming took 1 base from V and 4 from J, leaving 10 bases between them. The CDR3 runs to 14 residues. Germline V gene data show CDR1 as LNHNV and CDR2 as YYDKDF (reference sequence). CDR3 loop: CATSRAHLRETQYF. CDR3 nucleotides: TGTGCCACCAGCAGAGCACACCTCCGAGAGACCCAGTACTTC.

The chain has TRBV25-1 and TRBJ2-1, with a possible D match to TRBD1 (6 bases). Germline V CDR1 and CDR2: MGHDK, SYGVNS. This CDR3 has 11 amino acids. Trimming pared 8 bases from V and 7 bases from J, leaving 9 bases between. CDR3 in amino acids: CASATGNEQFF. CDR3 DNA: TGTGCCAGCGCGACAGGTAATGAGCAGTTCTTC.

The genes are TRBV7-9 and TRBJ1-5; 7 bases match TRBD1. The germline V gene has CDR1 SEHNR and CDR2 FQNEAQ (reference sequence). The CDR3 length is 14 residues. The V and J ends lost 1 base and 6 bases, in that order; junction bases with no gene match: 3. In DNA, the CDR3 is TGTGCCAGCAGCTTAGAGGGGGCAGGTCAGCCCCAGCATTTT. The encoded protein is CASSLEGAGQPQHF.

The rearrangement joins TRBV12-3 or TRBV12-4 to TRBJ1-5; D is possibly TRBD1 (5 bases). Trimming took off 4 bases at V and 2 bases at J, with 12 bases between the two ends. The CDR3 extends over 15 amino acids. CDR3 in amino acids: CASSSDRMRNQPQHF. The CDR3 nucleotides read TGTGCCAGCAGTTCCGACAGAATGCGCAATCAGCCCCAGCATTTT.

This clonotype was detected ten times or more. The chain has TRBV20-1 and TRBJ2-5; TRBD2 matches at 8 bases. The CDR3 length is 14 residues. Germline V gene data show CDR1 as DFQATT and CDR2 as SNEGSKA (reference sequence). Germline trimming cut 6 bases from V and 7 bases from J; bases unmatched to any gene: 13. The CDR3 loop is CSARPASGFRTQYF. Here the CDR3 DNA reads TGCAGTGCGCGACCCGCTAGCGGGTTTAGGACCCAGTACTTC.

This clonotype was seen many times. The chain is built from TRBV28 and TRBJ2-1, with 7 bases that match TRBD2. In germline, CDR1 is MDHEN, CDR2 SYDVKM. The length of the CDR3 is 16 residues. J lost 8 bases, V lost 8 bases, and 18 bases had no gene match. Written as DNA, the CDR3 is TGTGCCAGCCGAGTTTACGGGTGGGAGGGCGGAGATGAGCAGTTCTTC. This encodes CASRVYGWEGGDEQFF.

The chain carries TRBV27 and TRBJ2-5; D unresolved. This CDR3 is built from 15 residues. The germline CDR1 and CDR2 sequences are MNHEY and SMNVEV (reference sequence). Trimming stripped 2 bases from V and 0 bases from J, with 10 bases between. The CDR3 region has the DNA TGTGCCAGCAGTTTAAGTGAAGGTTACCAAGAGACCCAGTACTTC. As protein: CASSLSEGYQETQYF.

This clonotype was seen more than once but under ten times. This sequence joins TRBV4-2 and TRBJ2-3, with TRBD2 matching 9 bases. The germline V gene has CDR1 LGHNA and CDR2 YNFKEQ. The CDR3 extends over 17 amino acids. The J segment lost 5 bases and the V segment lost 0 bases, leaving 9 bases of the junction unmatched. For the CDR3, the DNA is TGTGCCAGCAGCCAAGATCCCGCGGGGGGGCGAGAAGATACGCAGTATTTT. Translating gives CASSQDPAGGREDTQYF.

This clonotype showed up just a few times. V usage is TRBV2 and J usage is TRBJ2-3, with D possibly being TRBD1 or TRBD2 (5 bases each). The CDR3 spans 14 residues. Trimming left V 8 bases short and J 6 bases short, with 18 bases between. Germline CDR1 is SNHLY and CDR2 is FYNNEI. The CDR3 DNA reads as TGTGCCAGCCAACCGGGACGCACGGCGGATACGCAGTATTTT. It yields the protein CASQPGRTADTQYF.

The chain couples TRBV30 to TRBJ2-1, with D possibly matching TRBD1 (6 bases). V was shortened by 2 bases and J by 0 bases, with 11 bases between the two germline ends. This CDR3 is built from 15 residues. The germline V gene has CDR1 GTSNPN and CDR2 SVGIG (reference sequence). In DNA, the CDR3 is TGTGCCTGGAGTTCGATGGGGGCCTCCTACAATGAGCAGTTCTTC. Amino acid sequence: CAWSSMGASYNEQFF.

CDR3 in amino acids: CAWSVRNNNEQFF. CDR3 coding DNA: TGTGCCTGGAGTGTACGGAATAACAATGAGCAGTTCTTC. The gene calls are TRBV30 and TRBJ2-1; D remains ambiguous. V was shortened by 0 bases and J by 5 bases, with 8 bases between the two germline ends. The germline V gene has CDR1 GTSNPN and CDR2 SVGIG (reference sequence). The CDR3 extends over 13 amino acids.

This clonotype was picked up a small number of times. This chain links TRBV27 with TRBJ2-1, with 8 nucleotides matching TRBD2. V gave up 1 base and J gave up 8 bases; unmatched junction bases: 4. The CDR3 contains 14 residues. Germline CDR1 reads MNHEY; CDR2 reads SMNVEV (reference sequence). In DNA form, the CDR3 reads TGTGCCAGCAGTTTATACGCGGGGGGCGATGAGCAGTTCTTC. This codes for CASSLYAGGDEQFF.

The chain links TRBV9 to TRBJ1-1, with a weak D call TRBD1 (5 bases). Trimming removed 0 bases from V and 6 bases from J, with 9 bases in between. Germline CDR1 and CDR2: SGDLS and YYNGEE. The CDR3 totals 13 residues. The CDR3 coding sequence is TGTGCCAGCAGCGTAGGTAGCAGGGCTGAAGCTTTCTTT. It encodes CASSVGSRAEAFF.

Ten or more counts support this clonotype. The J gene is TRBJ2-2, the V gene TRBV5-4; D might be TRBD2 (5 bases). This CDR3 spans 15 amino acids. Germline-derived CDR1 and CDR2 are SGHNT and YYREEE (reference sequence). The V end lost 4 bases, the J end lost 0 bases, and 10 bases lay between the germline ends. The CDR3 coding sequence is TGTGCCAGCAGCCAGCGGCTAGCGAACACCGGGGAGCTGTTTTTT. Translated, it gives CASSQRLANTGELFF.

This clonotype has just a few counts. V usage is TRBV7-9 and J usage is TRBJ2-1; D ambiguous. Germline loops: CDR1 SEHNR, CDR2 FQNEAQ (reference sequence). The CDR3 has 13 amino acids. The germline V and J ends were trimmed by 5 bases and 6 bases, with 11 bases remaining between them. The CDR3 reads CASSETNSNEQFF. As DNA, the CDR3 is TGTGCCAGCAGCGAGACGAACTCCAATGAGCAGTTCTTC.